This is a list of T cell receptor beta chains from one sample in a study of control samples from healthy donors and cancer patients. TCRdb's table, derived via immunoSEQ multiplex PCR, lists solely in-frame clones and lacks some. The table includes 170,000 or so clones, more than 90% detected once. The sample was blood. The receptors stem from a woman aged 40 to 50 in good health. The CDR3 runs from the conserved cysteine through the conserved F or W. Fields, in order: D gene, clone size, J gene, V gene, CDR3 DNA, CDR3 protein. D genes are given only for firm matches. Size is stated for part of the rows, as once, few or many counts, or as a class when the clone is expanded.

.	.	TRBJ1-1	TRBV11-2	TGTGCCAGCAGCTTAGAGGGCCTGGGCAACACTGAAGCTTTCTTT	CASSLEGLGNTEAFF
.	.	TRBJ1-1	TRBV21-1	TGTGCCAGCAGCAAGGAAACAGGTTACCCCACTGAAGCTTTCTTT	CASSKETGYPTEAFF
.	.	TRBJ2-7	TRBV6-1	TGTGCCAGCAGTGAAGTGGGGCCCACCTACGAGCAGTACTTC	CASSEVGPTYEQYF
.	.	TRBJ2-6	TRBV3-1/TRBV3-2	TGTGCCAGCAGCCCCTACTCTGGGGCCAACGTCCTGACTTTC	CASSPYSGANVLTF
.	.	TRBJ1-2	TRBV4-1	TGCGCCAGCAGCCAAGGGTCCCTTGGCTACACCTTC	CASSQGSLGYTF
TRBD2	.	TRBJ2-3	TRBV29-1	TGCAGCGCCCGGGGGGCAGATACGCAGTATTTT	CSARGADTQYF
.	.	TRBJ2-1	TRBV5-4	TGTGCCAGCAGCTACGATGGGCAGGCATGGGAACGGGGCAATGAGCAGTTCTTC	CASSYDGQAWERGNEQFF
.	.	TRBJ1-1	TRBV5-5	TGTGCCAGCAGCTTGGGAGGGGGGACTGAAGCTTTCTTT	CASSLGGGTEAFF
.	.	TRBJ2-3	TRBV6-1	TGTGCCAGCAGTGAAGCCGGCGGGGGCCTCACAGATACGCAGTATTTT	CASSEAGGGLTDTQYF
.	.	TRBJ1-1	TRBV27	TGTGCCAGCAGTTACGGGACCGAAGCTTTCTTT	CASSYGTEAFF
TRBD1	.	TRBJ1-6	TRBV27	TGTGCCAGCAGTCCCAAGGGACAGGCCTATAATTCACCCCTCCACTTT	CASSPKGQAYNSPLHF
.	.	TRBJ1-4	TRBV19	TGTGCCAGTAGTATAACGGACAGCAATTATGAAAAACTGTTTTTT	CASSITDSNYEKLFF
.	.	TRBJ2-1	TRBV10-2	TGCGCCACCATCCCGGGGGAAGGTTACAATGAGCAGTTCTTC	CATIPGEGYNEQFF
.	few	TRBJ1-1	TRBV6-2/TRBV6-3	TGTGCCAGCAGTTACAAGGCGAGGACTGAAGCTTTCTTT	CASSYKARTEAFF
.	once	TRBJ2-7	TRBV5-4	TGTGCCAGCAGCCCACGGGAGTCCTACGAGCAGTACTTC	CASSPRESYEQYF
.	.	TRBJ1-1	TRBV12-3/TRBV12-4	TGTGCCAGCAGACCCGTGGGGGACGCTGAAGCTTTCTTT	CASRPVGDAEAFF
.	.	TRBJ1-6	TRBV6-6	TGTGCCAGCAGCCCAGTGTATAATTCACCCCTCCACTTT	CASSPVYNSPLHF
.	.	TRBJ1-5	TRBV2	TGTGCCAGCAGTGGGGTGGCCAGCCGTCATAGCAATCAGCCCCAGCATTTT	CASSGVASRHSNQPQHF
.	.	TRBJ1-3	TRBV7-9	TGTGCCAGCAGCTTACAGCGGGGGTCCTCTGGAAACACCATATATTTT	CASSLQRGSSGNTIYF
.	.	TRBJ2-3	TRBV18	TGTGCCAGCTCACCAGGCACAGATACGCAGTATTTT	CASSPGTDTQYF
.	few	TRBJ2-2	TRBV12-3/TRBV12-4	TGTGCCAGCAGACCCCCCAGGGGAGGGGAGCTGTTTTTT	CASRPPRGGELFF
TRBD1	few	TRBJ2-7	TRBV6-5	TGTGCCAGCAGCTCCCCGGGACAGGGGAACTACGAGCAGTACTTC	CASSSPGQGNYEQYF
TRBD1	.	TRBJ1-1	TRBV5-8	TGTGCCAGCAGCTACTACTCCGGGACAGGGGGCCAAGGGGCTTTCTTT	CASSYYSGTGGQGAFF
.	.	TRBJ2-7	TRBV21-1	TGTGCCAGCAGCGGACAGGGCCTCTCCTACGAGCAGTACTTC	CASSGQGLSYEQYF